The following is a T cell receptor (beta chain) sequence with its context. These data come from a study of shared T cell receptors in the human thymus. Trimming pared 1 base from V and 13 bases from J, leaving 26 bases between. The CDR3 sequence is 18 residues long. Germline values: CDR1 SGHVS, CDR2 FQNEAQ. Sequenced by immunoSEQ multiplex PCR; TCRdb stores in-frame clones only, minus some. The sample has 720,000 or so clones, 70% to 90% seen once; the top ten hold 0.0095% to 0.011%. Another study also made use of these data, one on human thymus T cells.

Sequencing input: thymocytes. The gene calls are TRBV7-8 and TRBJ1-6; TRBD1 is a possible D gene (6 bases). This clonotype originated in a girl in the first two years of life with a congenital heart defect. Here the CDR3 reads CASSLDQGGGGQFWPLHF. DNA for the CDR3: TGTGCCAGCAGCTTAGATCAGGGAGGGGGGGGGCAATTCTGGCCCCTCCACTTT.